This T cell receptor beta chain was recorded in a study of cytomegalovirus exposure and HLA in healthy donors. The study's findings and limits: Later genetic work tied a missense DCLRE1C variant to beta-chain V and J trimming. A list of roughly 180 TCR beta chains associated with cytomegalovirus was given. In terms of immune exposure information, only CMV serostatus was available. In an earlier analysis, about 87% or about 30%: the productive usage of most TCR beta V segments.

The PCR contained 60 Vbeta and 13 Jbeta primers. Data came from immunoSEQ multiplex PCR; TCRdb stores just in-frame clones and leaves some out. Altogether some 150,000 clones are present, roughly four fifths being singletons, with the ten largest covering about 3.4%. This clone has a single count. Antigen: not known. Germline CDR1 MNHEY, CDR2 SMNVEV (reference sequence). CDR3 size: 13 residues. Unmatched junction bases numbered 6, after V lost 8 bases and J lost 8 bases. The specimen sequenced was PBMCs. The TCR originated in a man aged 18 to 30 in good health and CMV-seropositive. This rearrangement joins TRBV27 to TRBJ2-1, with TRBD2 matching 10 bases. The CDR3 DNA is TGTGCCAGCCGGGGACTAGCGAGTGATGAGCAGTTCTTC. Protein: CASRGLASDEQFF.